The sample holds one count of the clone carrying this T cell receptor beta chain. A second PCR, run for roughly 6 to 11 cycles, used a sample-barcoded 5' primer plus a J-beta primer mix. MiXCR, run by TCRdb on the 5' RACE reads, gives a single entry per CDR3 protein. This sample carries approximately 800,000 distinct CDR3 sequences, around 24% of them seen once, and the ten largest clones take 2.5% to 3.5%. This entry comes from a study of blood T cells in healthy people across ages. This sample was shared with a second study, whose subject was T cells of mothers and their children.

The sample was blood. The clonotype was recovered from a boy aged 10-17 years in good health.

The CDR3 region has the DNA TGCGCCAGCACTCACTCTAGCGGAAGCTCCTACGGGCAGTACTTC. Translation gives CASTHSSGSSYGQYF. The V and J genes are TRBV5-1 and TRBJ2-5, with TRBD2 matching 7 bases. V shed 6 bases and J 11 bases; nucleotides not matched to a gene: 19. Germline V gene lookup returns CDR1 SGHRS and CDR2 YFSETQ. The CDR3 runs to 15 residues.